A single sample is the source of the 26 T cell receptor beta chains below, sequenced in a study of blood T cell repertoires in COVID-19. The table came from immunoSEQ multiplex PCR; TCRdb's copy has only in-frame clones and leaves some out. This sample carries 200,000 to 250,000 clones, around 82% of them seen once, and the ten largest clones take about an eighth. Input material: peripheral blood. These receptors all come from a woman between 40 and 55 years old with acute or convalescent COVID-19.

The V gene is TRBV6-1, the J gene TRBJ2-7, with a tentative D call TRBD1 (6 bases). Trimming removed 3 bases at V and 4 bases at J, with 10 bases between. The CDR3 is 13 amino acids. Germline CDR1 and CDR2: MNHNS and SASEGT. The CDR3 loop reads CASSDRGIYEQYF. In DNA form, the CDR3 reads TGTGCCAGCAGTGACAGGGGCATATACGAGCAGTACTTC.

The rearrangement links TRBV19 to TRBJ1-4; 8 bases map to TRBD1. Germline loops: CDR1 LNHDA, CDR2 SQIVND (reference sequence). The CDR3 runs to 20 residues. V was clipped by 5 bases and J by 7 bases; unmatched bases: 24. CDR3 region: CASSSPRVKFGTGSLEKLFF. CDR3 nucleotides: TGTGCCAGTAGTTCCCCCCGAGTAAAGTTCGGGACAGGAAGCCTTGAAAAACTGTTTTTT.

This clone has just a few counts. This chain connects TRBV3-1 (or the pseudogene TRBV3-2) to TRBJ2-7; TRBD2 matches at 10 bases. The CDR3 length is 14 residues. J lost 4 bases, V lost 6 bases, and 6 bases had no gene match. Germline V gives CDR1 LGHDT, CDR2 YNNKEL (reference sequence). CDR3 DNA sequence: TGTGCCAGCAGGGCTAGCGGGGGTGTATACGAGCAGTACTTC. This encodes CASRASGGVYEQYF.

The chain carries TRBV7-2 and TRBJ1-5; D is undetermined. The germline CDR1 and CDR2 sequences are SGHTA and FQGNSA. Trimming left V 1 base short and J 4 bases short, with 5 bases between. CDR3 length: 13 amino acids. The DNA of the CDR3 is TGTGCCAGCAGCTTAGGTCTTAATCAGCCCCAGCATTTT. It is translated as CASSLGLNQPQHF.

The chain couples TRBV6-5 to TRBJ1-6; 7 bases match TRBD1. CDR1 is MNHEY and CDR2 is SVGAGI in the germline V gene. Unmatched junction bases numbered 10, after V lost 9 bases and J lost 17 bases. This CDR3 is built from 11 residues. The CDR3: CASLTRDRIHF. CDR3 DNA: TGTGCCAGTTTAACCCGGGACAGAATCCACTTT.

The chain carries TRBV7-2 and TRBJ2-1, with a tentative D call TRBD2 (6 bases). The CDR3 loop spans 15 amino acids. Germline loops: CDR1 SGHTA, CDR2 FQGNSA. V was trimmed by 0 bases and J by 7 bases, leaving 13 bases between them. In DNA, the CDR3 is TGTGCCAGCAGCTTAGCGCCAGCCGGGGGAAATGAGCAGTTCTTC. This gives the protein CASSLAPAGGNEQFF.

The rearrangement uses TRBV6-2 or TRBV6-3 and TRBJ2-7, with D possibly TRBD1 on 6 matching bases. Germline V gene sequence: CDR1 MNHEY, CDR2 SVGEGT. The CDR3 has 13 amino acids. With 0 bases removed from V and 9 bases from J, the gap between germline ends came to 12 bases. The CDR3 region is CASSYSQGGPQYF. DNA for the CDR3: TGTGCCAGCAGTTACTCACAAGGGGGACCGCAGTACTTC.

The rearrangement joins TRBV5-5 to TRBJ1-2; tentatively, D is TRBD1 (6 bases). In germline, CDR1 is SGHKS, CDR2 YYEKEE (reference sequence). V lost 2 bases to trimming and J lost 4 bases, with 12 bases between them. CDR3 length: 14 amino acids. Written as DNA, the CDR3 is TGTGCCAGCAGCTTACAGGGTAAGGGCTATGGCTACACCTTC. Protein: CASSLQGKGYGYTF.

A few counts support this clone. The chain has TRBV11-3 and TRBJ2-1, with 8 bases lining up with TRBD1. CDR1 is SGHNT and CDR2 is YENEEA in the germline V gene. The length of the CDR3 is 17 residues. The V segment lost 5 bases and the J segment 6 bases; nucleotides outside the gene matches: 15. The CDR3 DNA reads as TGTGCCAGCAGCCACTCTACGGGGACAGGCTCAACCAATGAGCAGTTCTTC. It is translated as CASSHSTGTGSTNEQFF.

The rearrangement joins TRBV5-6 to TRBJ1-2; D perhaps matches TRBD1 (5 bases). The germline V and J ends were trimmed by 1 base and 2 bases, with 15 bases remaining between them. This CDR3 comprises 16 residues. Per the germline V gene, CDR1 is SGHDT and CDR2 is YYEEEE. The CDR3 region is CASSLNAGRRNYGYTF. The CDR3 coding sequence is TGTGCCAGCAGCTTGAACGCGGGGCGTAGAAACTATGGCTACACCTTC.

The chain couples TRBV12-3 or TRBV12-4 to TRBJ1-1; the match to TRBD1 covers 7 bases. The CDR3 totals 13 residues. V shed 2 bases, J shed 4 bases, and the junction held 1 base outside the gene matches. CDR3 nucleotides: TGTGCCAGCAGTTTACAGGGGGGCACTGAAGCTTTCTTT. Amino acid sequence: CASSLQGGTEAFF.

The V and J genes are TRBV9 and TRBJ2-5; unclear D gene. The V gene's germline CDR1 is SGDLS and CDR2 YYNGEE. This CDR3 has 13 amino acids. V was pared by 0 bases and J by 2 bases, with 5 bases between. CDR3 sequence reads: CASSVVIQETQYF. The DNA of the CDR3 is TGTGCCAGCAGCGTAGTAATTCAAGAGACCCAGTACTTC. Combining the CDR3 with reference TRBV9 and TRBJ2-5 gives the whole variable domain DSGVTQTPKHLITATGQRVTLRCSPRSGDLSVYWYQQSLDQGLQFLIQYYNGEERAKGNILERFSAQQFPDLHSELNLSSLELGDSALYFCASSVVIQETQYFGPGTRLLVL.

This clone has only a few counts. The V gene is TRBV6-2 or TRBV6-3, the J gene TRBJ2-2; weak D call: TRBD1 (5 bases). The CDR3 covers 16 residues. Trimming took off 6 bases at V and 0 bases at J, with 14 bases between the two ends. Germline-derived CDR1 and CDR2 are MNHEY and SVGEGT. Written as DNA, the CDR3 is TGTGCCAGCAGCTTAGACAGTGGGGCGAACACCGGGGAGCTGTTTTTT. The encoded protein is CASSLDSGANTGELFF.

The V call is TRBV3-1 (or the pseudogene TRBV3-2), the J call TRBJ1-2; 8 nucleotides align to TRBD1. This CDR3 region has 16 residues. Germline CDR1 LGHDT, CDR2 YNNKEL (reference sequence). The J segment lost 5 bases and the V segment lost 3 bases, leaving 11 bases of the junction unmatched. The CDR3 coding sequence is TGTGCCAGCAGCCAGGGGACCGGGACAGGCGTGTATGGCTACACCTTC. Its translation is CASSQGTGTGVYGYTF.

The V and J genes are TRBV7-2 and TRBJ1-4, with D perhaps TRBD1 (5 bases). The CDR3 totals 14 residues. The germline V and J ends were trimmed by 5 bases and 8 bases, with 15 bases remaining between them. The germline V gene has CDR1 SGHTA and CDR2 FQGNSA. Written as DNA, the CDR3 is TGTGCCAGCAGCCCAGCGTCAGGGCAGGAAAAACTGTTTTTT. It yields the protein CASSPASGQEKLFF.

V usage is TRBV10-1 and J usage is TRBJ2-3; a possible D gene is TRBD2 (6 bases). CDR1 WNHNN and CDR2 SYGVQD come from the germline V gene (reference sequence). CDR3 length: 15 amino acids. V lost 2 bases and J 2 bases, leaving 11 bases between the germline ends. CDR3 residues: CASSERLGSTDTQYF. The CDR3 nucleotides are TGCGCCAGCAGTGAGAGACTAGGGTCCACAGATACGCAGTATTTT.

V usage is TRBV7-8 and J usage is TRBJ1-2, with 8 bases that match TRBD1. Germline V CDR1 and CDR2: SGHVS, FQNEAQ. The CDR3 length is 15 residues. Trimming at V came to 5 bases and at J to 1 base, leaving 6 bases not matched to a gene. As DNA, the CDR3 is TGTGCCAGCAGCCGTGGGACAGGCATTAACTATGGCTACACCTTC. Protein: CASSRGTGINYGYTF.

V is TRBV13 and J is TRBJ1-1, with 10 bases matching TRBD1. Trimming at V came to 5 bases and at J to 10 bases, leaving 16 bases not matched to a gene. This CDR3 is built from 16 residues. Germline V CDR1 and CDR2: PRHDT, FYEKMQ (reference sequence). The CDR3 region is CASSLDTGQGPDGAFF. The CDR3 DNA follows: TGTGCCAGCAGCCTCGATACGGGACAGGGGCCTGATGGAGCTTTCTTT.

This clone was seen a single time. The J gene is TRBJ1-3, the V gene TRBV19; no reliable D call. Germline V lookup: CDR1 LNHDA, CDR2 SQIVND (reference sequence). The CDR3 is made up of 14 amino acids. V was trimmed by 4 bases and J by 1 base, leaving 8 bases between them. CDR3 coding DNA: TGTGCCAGTAGTAGTGGCGGGTCTGGAAACACCATATATTTT. It specifies CASSSGGSGNTIYF. Filled out from reference TRBV19 and TRBJ1-3, the complete variable domain reads DGGITQSPKYLFRKEGQNVTLSCEQNLNHDAMYWYRQDPGQGLRLIYYSQIVNDFQKGDIAEGYSVSREKKESFPLTVTSAQKNPTAFYLCASSSGGSGNTIYFGEGSWLTVV.

J is TRBJ1-1 and V is TRBV9, with D perhaps matching TRBD1 (6 bases). Per germline, CDR1 SGDLS and CDR2 YYNGEE. V was cut by 3 bases and J by 0 bases, with 12 bases left in between. The CDR3 has 15 residues. This CDR3 is CASSAPGHMNTEAFF. DNA of the CDR3: TGTGCCAGCAGCGCTCCGGGACACATGAACACTGAAGCTTTCTTT.

In nucleotides, the CDR3 is TGTGCCTGGAGTGTACGCAGCGGTCCCACAGATACGCAGTATTTT. Its protein is CAWSVRSGPTDTQYF. This sequence joins TRBV30 and TRBJ2-3, with a tentative D call TRBD2 (5 bases). Between the trimmed V and J ends, which lost 0 bases and 2 bases, there was a span of 12 bases. The CDR3 covers 15 residues. Germline assignment: CDR1 GTSNPN and CDR2 SVGIG (reference sequence).

The gene calls are TRBV4-3 and TRBJ2-1; TRBD2 aligns across 10 bases. The ends lost 4 bases at V and 0 bases at J; junction bases unmatched: 9. Germline loops: CDR1 LGHNA, CDR2 YSLEER. This CDR3 is 18 amino acids long. The CDR3 here is CASSLTGTSASSYNEQFF. CDR3 DNA: TGCGCCAGCAGCCTTACCGGGACTAGCGCGAGCTCCTACAATGAGCAGTTCTTC.

The chain carries TRBV7-3 and TRBJ2-7; D may be TRBD1 (6 bases). The CDR3 covers 13 residues. V lost 5 bases and J 3 bases, leaving 11 bases between the germline ends. Germline V gene data show CDR1 as SGHTA and CDR2 as FQGTGA. CDR3 coding DNA: TGTGCCAGCAGCCGAACACAGGGCTACGAGCAGTACTTC. It encodes CASSRTQGYEQYF.

The chain employs TRBV11-2 and TRBJ2-7; 8 bases are shared with TRBD2. The V gene end was trimmed by 3 bases and the J gene end by 1 base; junction bases not matched to a gene: 5. CDR3 length equals 15 residues. The germline V gene encodes CDR1 SGHAT and CDR2 FQNNGV. The CDR3 nucleotides are TGTGCCAGCAGCTTCGAAAGCGGGAGTTCCTACGAGCAGTACTTC. It specifies CASSFESGSSYEQYF.

The rearrangement uses TRBV6-2 or TRBV6-3 and TRBJ2-3, with 8 bases lining up with TRBD2. In germline, CDR1 is MNHEY, CDR2 SVGEGT. The ends lost 0 bases at V and 1 base at J; junction bases unmatched: 18. The CDR3 runs 21 residues. CDR3 in amino acids: CASSYSRRLAGLNAGTDTQYF. The CDR3 DNA reads as TGTGCCAGCAGTTACTCGAGGAGGCTAGCGGGTCTGAATGCGGGCACAGATACGCAGTATTTT.

The chain recombines TRBV19 with TRBJ1-3; no clear D. Germline CDR1 reads LNHDA; CDR2 reads SQIVND (reference sequence). The CDR3 is 14 residues long. Trimming removed 4 bases from V and 0 bases from J, with 7 bases in between. DNA for the CDR3: TGTGCCAGTAGTAGACTGACCTCTGGAAACACCATATATTTT. Translation gives CASSRLTSGNTIYF. The variable domain in full, with the rest retrieved from reference TRBV19 and TRBJ1-3, is DGGITQSPKYLFRKEGQNVTLSCEQNLNHDAMYWYRQDPGQGLRLIYYSQIVNDFQKGDIAEGYSVSREKKESFPLTVTSAQKNPTAFYLCASSRLTSGNTIYFGEGSWLTVV.